This T cell receptor (beta chain) derives from a study of CXCR3-negative and CXCR3-positive naive CD8 T cells. Study-wide results and limits: Sequencing showed both naive subsets with comparably high diversity, and memory CD8+ cells much lower. In CXCR3-positive naive cells, the TRB CDR3s were more hydrophobic than in CXCR3-negative naive cells. Memory cells showed distinct TRBV-TRBJ patterns, while the two naive subsets matched.

A word on this clonotype: Its antigen is undetermined.

Triplicate sorts of 250,000 to 350,000 cells per CD8+ subset. Phenotypically, naive CD8+ T cells corresponded to CD45RO-CCR7+CD27+CD95-. The method, 5' RACE with UMI labels, was used to prepare the TRB cDNA libraries. From the 5' RACE reads, TCRdb lists one entry per CDR3 protein and no DNA. The repertoire table contains about 5,500 distinct CDR3 sequences. The sample was naive CXCR3+ CD8+ T cells from blood. Sample subset: CD45RO-CCR7+CD27+CD95- naive CD8+ T cells expressing CXCR3 (TNR3+). The clonotype was recovered from a human donor in good health. Some clones in this sample may be carry-over from other donors' samples.

The CDR3 is CASSYGGGPYNEQFF. V usage is TRBV6-2 or TRBV6-3 and J usage is TRBJ2-1; the TCRdb D gene call, TRBD1, has no DNA to confirm it. CDR3 length: 15 amino acids. Looked up from germline, CDR1 is MNHEY and CDR2 is SVGEGT.